One sample yielded the 30 T cell receptor beta chains listed below, sequenced in a study of blood T cell repertoires in COVID-19. The protocol was immunoSEQ multiplex PCR, while the TCRdb copy is restricted to in-frame clones and leaves out a portion. The repertoire holds 100,000 to 150,000 clones, with around 90% as singletons. Sequenced material: peripheral blood. The receptors originated from a man aged 50-59 years with active COVID-19.

The chain employs TRBV24-1 and TRBJ1-5; the match to TRBD1 covers 9 bases. This CDR3 spans 16 amino acids. V lost 3 bases, J lost 6 bases, and 8 bases stayed unmatched. Germline values: CDR1 KGHDR, CDR2 SFDVKD. The CDR3 is CATSDGTGFFGQPQHF. CDR3 nucleotides: TGTGCCACCAGTGATGGGACAGGGTTCTTTGGTCAGCCCCAGCATTTT.

This clone was recorded once. V usage is TRBV3-1 (or the pseudogene TRBV3-2) and J usage is TRBJ1-5; 10 nucleotides match TRBD1. The CDR3 is 16 amino acids. CDR1 is LGHDT and CDR2 is YNNKEL in the germline V gene (reference sequence). The J segment lost 2 bases and the V segment lost 3 bases, leaving 4 bases of the junction unmatched. The CDR3, as DNA: TGTGCCAGCAGCCAGGCCGGGACAGGGGGCAATCAGCCCCAGCATTTT. Translation: CASSQAGTGGNQPQHF.

The gene calls are TRBV27 and TRBJ1-1; D is perhaps TRBD1 (6 bases). The germline CDR1 and CDR2 sequences are MNHEY and SMNVEV (reference sequence). V lost 2 bases and J lost 5, with 9 bases in between. This CDR3 has 13 residues. CDR3 residues: CASSLPGETEAFF. CDR3 in DNA: TGTGCCAGCAGTTTACCAGGGGAAACTGAAGCTTTCTTT.

This clone was observed a single time. J is TRBJ2-2 and V is TRBV2; 9 bases match TRBD2. This CDR3 has 16 residues. Trimming removed 5 bases from V and 3 bases from J; junction bases left unmatched: 7. Germline CDR1 SNHLY, CDR2 FYNNEI. CDR3 in amino acids: CASSKTSGSDTGELFF. CDR3 DNA sequence: TGTGCCAGCAGTAAGACTAGCGGAAGTGACACCGGGGAGCTGTTTTTT. Supplemented by reference TRBV2 and TRBJ2-2, the full variable domain reads EPEVTQTPSHQVTQMGQEVILRCVPISNHLYFYWYRQILGQKVEFLVSFYNNEISEKSEIFDDQFSVERPDGSNFTLKIRSTKLEDSAMYFCASSKTSGSDTGELFFGEGSRLTVL.

The chain employs TRBV14 and TRBJ2-1; TRBD1 agrees at 7 bases. From germline, CDR1 is SGHDN and CDR2 FVKESK. V was pared by 1 base and J by 6 bases, with 6 bases of the junction left unmatched. This CDR3 is built from 15 residues. CDR3: CASSQGAGTVNEQFF. CDR3 DNA sequence: TGTGCCAGCAGCCAAGGGGCCGGGACAGTCAATGAGCAGTTCTTC. The variable domain in full, completed from reference TRBV14 and TRBJ2-1, reads EAGVTQFPSHSVIEKGQTVTLRCDPISGHDNLYWYRRVMGKEIKFLLHFVKESKQDESGMPNNRFLAERTGGTYSTLKVQPAELEDSGVYFCASSQGAGTVNEQFFGPGTRLTVL.

The rearrangement uses TRBV5-6 and TRBJ2-7; perhaps TRBD1 as D (5 bases). The CDR3 has 15 amino acids. Trimming removed 0 bases from V and 4 bases from J, with 14 bases in between. Germline loops: CDR1 SGHDT, CDR2 YYEEEE. CDR3: CASSLDRRYLYEQYF. The CDR3 DNA is TGTGCCAGCAGCTTGGACAGGCGTTACCTTTACGAGCAGTACTTC.

The genes are TRBV12-5 and TRBJ1-3; tentative D call: TRBD1 (5 bases). Trimming took 1 base from V and 4 from J, leaving 17 bases between them. Germline loops: CDR1 LGHNT, CDR2 FRNRAP. This CDR3 comprises 17 residues. The chain's CDR3 is CASGLGPKSGLGNTIYF. The CDR3 nucleotides read TGTGCTAGTGGTTTGGGCCCCAAATCAGGGCTGGGAAACACCATATATTTT.

V is TRBV10-2 and J is TRBJ2-1; 8 bases are a match to TRBD2. This CDR3 is built from 15 residues. V shed 0 bases, J shed 7 bases, and the junction held 5 bases outside the gene matches. Germline assignment: CDR1 WSHSY and CDR2 SAAADI. This chain's CDR3 is CASSESSGGGNEQFF. The DNA of the CDR3 is TGCGCCAGCAGTGAGTCATCGGGAGGGGGGAATGAGCAGTTCTTC.

Ten or more counts support this clone. This sequence joins TRBV6-5 and TRBJ2-6, with D tentatively TRBD1 (6 bases). There are 15 residues in the CDR3. Germline values: CDR1 MNHEY, CDR2 SVGAGI. V was shortened by 5 bases and J by 4 bases, with 12 bases between the two germline ends. The CDR3 protein is CASSRGSLGANVLTF. CDR3 in DNA: TGTGCCAGCAGTAGGGGGAGTTTGGGGGCCAACGTCCTGACTTTC.

This rearrangement joins TRBV24-1 to TRBJ2-7, with 8 bases identical to TRBD1. This CDR3 is 19 amino acids long. CDR1 is KGHDR and CDR2 is SFDVKD in the germline V gene. V shed 4 bases and J 5 bases; nucleotides not matched to a gene: 21. CDR3 protein: CATSEPRKWQGAQGNEQYV. The CDR3 DNA sequence: TGTGCCACCAGTGAACCCCGAAAGTGGCAGGGGGCGCAAGGGAACGAGCAGTACGTC.

This clone showed up just once. This sequence joins TRBV15 and TRBJ1-2; maybe TRBD1 (5 bases). This CDR3 region has 13 residues. The V end was cut by 0 bases, the J end by 5 bases, with 7 bases between. Germline V gene data show CDR1 as LNHNV and CDR2 as YYDKDF (reference sequence). CDR3 coding DNA: TGTGCCACCAGCAGAGATGGACAATATGGCTACACCTTC. As protein: CATSRDGQYGYTF.

The chain joins TRBV14 to TRBJ2-5; a possible D gene is TRBD1 (5 bases). The CDR3 sequence is 14 residues long. Germline CDR1 reads SGHDN; CDR2 reads FVKESK. V was clipped by 3 bases and J by 5 bases, with 13 bases between them. The CDR3 loop reads CASSHFGAGETQYF. The CDR3 region has the DNA TGTGCCAGCAGCCATTTTGGGGCCGGGGAGACCCAGTACTTC.

For the CDR3, the DNA is TGTGCCAGCAGGCGACTTGCGCGGGGTGGCGAAAAACTGTTTTTT. Residues: CASRRLARGGEKLFF. The chain has TRBV6-5 and TRBJ1-4; the D is unclear. The ends were cut back, 6 bases at V and 8 bases at J, with 19 bases in the middle. The CDR3 runs to 15 residues. CDR1 and CDR2 (germline): MNHEY, SVGAGI.

Remarks on this clone: The sample holds other DNA sequences that translate to the same CDR3. The chain links TRBV5-1 to TRBJ2-3; TRBD2 matches at 10 bases. V lost 4 bases to trimming and J lost 1 base; unmatched junction nucleotides: 3. From germline, CDR1 is SGHRS and CDR2 YFSETQ. The CDR3 sequence is 15 residues long. Here the CDR3 reads CASSTLAGGTDTQYF. CDR3 bases: TGCGCCAGCAGCACCCTAGCGGGAGGCACAGATACGCAGTATTTT.

The table lists this clone with a few counts. The J gene is TRBJ1-2, the V gene TRBV5-1, with D possibly TRBD1 on 5 matching bases. Trimming shortened V by 3 bases and J by 8 bases, and 14 bases separated the two germline ends. Germline V gives CDR1 SGHRS, CDR2 YFSETQ. CDR3 size: 13 residues. The CDR3 sequence is CASSYQGARGYTF. The CDR3 region has the DNA TGCGCCAGCAGCTATCAGGGTGCACGCGGCTACACCTTC.

The rearrangement joins TRBV5-4 to TRBJ2-1; 9 positions agree with TRBD2. The ends lost 0 bases at V and 8 bases at J; junction bases unmatched: 0. Germline V lookup: CDR1 SGHNT, CDR2 YYREEE (reference sequence). The CDR3 length is 13 residues. The CDR3 DNA sequence: TGTGCCAGCAGCTTGGGACTAGCGGATGAGCAGTTCTTC. Encoded protein: CASSLGLADEQFF.

This rearrangement joins TRBV2 to TRBJ2-1; D not certain. V was cut by 4 bases and J by 9 bases, with 10 bases left in between. Germline V CDR1 and CDR2: SNHLY, FYNNEI. CDR3 length equals 12 residues. The CDR3: CASSAAAAEQFF. The CDR3 DNA sequence: TGTGCCAGCAGTGCCGCGGCGGCTGAGCAGTTCTTC.

The sample holds one count of this clone. The J gene is TRBJ1-3, the V gene TRBV9; the match to TRBD1 covers 9 bases. The CDR3 loop spans 17 amino acids. Germline V gene lookup returns CDR1 SGDLS and CDR2 YYNGEE. V trimming: 1 base; J trimming: 0 bases; junction bases outside the gene matches: 5. The CDR3 DNA reads as TGTGCCAGCAGCGTAAGTCCGGACAGGGGCTCTGGAAACACCATATATTTT. Encoded protein: CASSVSPDRGSGNTIYF.

The chain combines TRBV6-2 or TRBV6-3 with TRBJ2-1; a weak D match, TRBD2 (6 bases). Trimming took 0 bases from V and 9 from J, leaving 15 bases between them. The CDR3 spans 15 residues. Germline lookup yields CDR1 MNHEY and CDR2 SVGEGT. CDR3 nucleotide sequence: TGTGCCAGCAGTTACTCGCGCGAGTGGCGGGGTGAGCAGTTCTTC. Its translation is CASSYSREWRGEQFF.

The chain recombines TRBV3-1 (or the pseudogene TRBV3-2) with TRBJ2-3, with 8 bases fitting TRBD1. CDR3 length: 13 residues. Trimming removed 11 bases from V and 5 bases from J; junction bases left unmatched: 9. The germline gives CDR1 LGHDT, CDR2 YNNKEL (reference sequence). CDR3 region: CAARTGMGDTQYF. The CDR3 region has the DNA TGTGCCGCAAGGACAGGGATGGGAGATACGCAGTATTTT.

To note about this clone: The same CDR3 can be traced to other DNA sequences in this sample. V and J are TRBV18 and TRBJ1-4, with 7 bases lining up with TRBD1. The CDR3 extends over 15 amino acids. V trimming: 3 bases; J trimming: 4 bases; junction bases outside the gene matches: 5. Germline loops: CDR1 KGHSH, CDR2 LQKENI. This CDR3 reads CASSPRQGDNEKLFF. The CDR3, as DNA: TGTGCCAGCTCACCGAGACAGGGCGATAATGAAAAACTGTTTTTT.

This rearrangement joins TRBV15 to TRBJ2-3, with 7 bases fitting TRBD1. V gave up 6 bases and J gave up 8 bases; unmatched junction bases: 20. CDR3 size: 17 residues. In germline, CDR1 is LNHNV, CDR2 YYDKDF (reference sequence). The CDR3 region has the DNA TGTGCCACCAGTGGGGACAGAGAAGGTATCTTGTTGGCTACGCAGTATTTT. It is translated as CATSGDREGILLATQYF. The variable domain in full, completed from reference TRBV15 and TRBJ2-3, reads DAMVIQNPRYQVTQFGKPVTLSCSQTLNHNVMYWYQQKSSQAPKLLFHYYDKDFNNEADTPDNFQSRRPNTSFCFLDIRSPGLGDTAMYLCATSGDREGILLATQYFGPGTRLTVL.

The chain recombines TRBV4-2 with TRBJ1-2; a weak D match, TRBD1 (5 bases). Trimming cost V 5 bases and J 6 bases, with 10 bases left between them. The CDR3 has 12 residues. In germline, CDR1 is LGHNA, CDR2 YNFKEQ. The CDR3 region has the DNA TGTGCCAGCAGCGCCCAGGGTAATGGCTACACCTTC. This gives the protein CASSAQGNGYTF.

The chain recombines TRBV7-9 with TRBJ1-1; D gene unclear. The CDR3 is made up of 15 amino acids. From germline, CDR1 is SEHNR and CDR2 FQNEAQ (reference sequence). The ends were cut back, 5 bases at V and 0 bases at J, with 13 bases in the middle. The CDR3 reads CASSREPTVNTEAFF. CDR3 DNA sequence: TGTGCCAGCAGCCGCGAACCAACAGTGAACACTGAAGCTTTCTTT.

The chain has TRBV4-1 and TRBJ2-1; 7 bases map to TRBD2. CDR3 length: 17 amino acids. In germline, CDR1 is MGHRA, CDR2 YSYEKL. J lost 6 bases, V lost 3 bases, and 14 bases had no gene match. CDR3 in amino acids: CASSHIEALLASNEQFF. Written as DNA, the CDR3 is TGCGCCAGCAGCCATATCGAGGCCTTACTAGCGTCCAATGAGCAGTTCTTC.

V gene TRBV5-3 combines with J gene TRBJ1-5, with D hard to call. TRBV5-3 is sorted into the ORF group, with uncertain function. Trimming pared 6 bases from V and 3 bases from J, leaving 13 bases between. This CDR3 is built from 14 residues. This chain's CDR3 is CARKSRHTNQPQHF. CDR3 coding DNA: TGTGCCAGAAAATCGCGACACACCAATCAGCCCCAGCATTTT.

As to this clone: The sample contains more than one DNA sequence encoding this CDR3. V is TRBV5-1 and J is TRBJ2-7; TRBD2 matches 10 bases. V lost 0 bases to trimming and J lost 2 bases; unmatched junction nucleotides: 5. CDR1 and CDR2 from the germline V gene are SGHRS and YFSETQ. This CDR3 is built from 16 residues. CDR3 amino acids: CASSLAPSGGAYEQYF. Here the CDR3 DNA reads TGCGCCAGCAGCTTGGCCCCTAGCGGGGGCGCCTACGAGCAGTACTTC. The full variable domain, its missing parts supplied by reference TRBV5-1 and TRBJ2-7, is KAGVTQTPRYLIKTRGQQVTLSCSPISGHRSVSWYQQTPGQGLQFLFEYFSETQRNKGNFPGRFSGRQFSNSRSEMNVSTLELGDSALYLCASSLAPSGGAYEQYFGPGTRLTVT.

This clone was seen a single time. J is TRBJ2-3 and V is TRBV4-2; 9 nucleotides agree with TRBD2. Unmatched junction bases numbered 4, after V lost 6 bases and J lost 0 bases. Germline V gene sequence: CDR1 LGHNA, CDR2 YNFKEQ. The CDR3 has 15 residues. CDR3 DNA sequence: TGTGCCAGCAGTCTAGCGGGGTTGAGCACAGATACGCAGTATTTT. Protein sequence: CASSLAGLSTDTQYF.

The chain recombines TRBV6-6 with TRBJ2-7; 12 bases are shared with TRBD1. Germline CDR1 and CDR2: MNHNY and SVGAGI (reference sequence). Losses at the gene ends were 5 bases for V and 5 bases for J; bases not matched to a gene: 16. The CDR3 totals 18 residues. DNA for the CDR3: TGTGCCAGCAGTCGGGACAGGGGGCGAGTACTAGCGAAACACGAGCAGTACGTC. Translating it yields CASSRDRGRVLAKHEQYV.

The chain is built from TRBV5-1 and TRBJ2-2, with D perhaps matching TRBD1 (6 bases). Trimming pared 0 bases from V and 5 bases from J, leaving 11 bases between. CDR1 and CDR2 from the germline V gene are SGHRS and YFSETQ. The CDR3 spans 15 residues. The chain's CDR3 is CASSLAQGKTGELFF. In DNA, the CDR3 is TGCGCCAGCAGCTTGGCGCAGGGGAAGACCGGGGAGCTGTTTTTT.